This T cell receptor beta chain was sequenced during a study of regulatory T cells in long-lasting Graves disease. This clonotype was found many times. Germline loops: CDR1 MNHEY, CDR2 SMNVEV (reference sequence). The V and J ends lost 6 bases and 6 bases respectively, with 27 bases between them. This CDR3 contains 19 residues. According to the study, TCR beta libraries were built with iRepertoire HTBI primers and CDR3-region Arm-PCR. In TCRdb, the multiplex PCR reads were re-called with MiXCR into one record per CDR3 protein. The table has roughly 500,000 distinct CDR3 sequences, 14% seen once. Regarding time point: newly diagnosed GD, antithyroid drugs for less than 3 months. Extracted RNA from PBMCs served as the source of the TCR library. These same data were also listed under a study on T cells in Graves' hyperthyroidism and ophthalmopathy. That study reports: HTBI primers drove first-round RT-PCR of the TCR CDR3.

The genes are TRBV27 and TRBJ1-6; no clear D gene. This TCR derives from a woman in her forties or fifties with Graves disease. Material: peripheral blood mononuclear cells (PBMCs), obtained at new diagnosis, from a patient treated with antithyroid drugs. CDR3: CASRRRTSVPATFNSPLHF. In DNA form, the CDR3 reads TGTGCCAGCAGGAGAAGGACTTCGGTGCCCGCCACTTTTAATTCACCCCTCCACTTT.